The clone carrying this TCR beta chain appeared a single time. The method was immunoSEQ multiplex PCR; TCRdb's version includes in-frame clones alone and lacks a portion of them. The table has 90,000 to 95,000 clones, over 75% seen once; the top ten hold 12%. The data originate from a study of T cell responses to AZD1222 COVID-19 vaccine. The CDR3 is made up of 12 amino acids. Germline CDR1 reads LNHDA; CDR2 reads SQIVND (reference sequence). V was trimmed by 9 bases and J by 2 bases, leaving 10 bases between them. This specimen was peripheral blood, taken 28 days after the second AZD1222 dose. The gene calls are TRBV19 and TRBJ2-5; no clear D. The TCR originated in an adult who received the AZD1222 COVID-19 vaccine. The CDR3 DNA reads as TGTGCCAGCGGTGGTAGGCAAGAGACCCAGTACTTC. This encodes CASGGRQETQYF.